The rows below give T cell receptor beta chains drawn from one sample of a study of blood T cell repertoires in COVID-19. TCRdb keeps only in-frame clones here, not all; method: immunoSEQ multiplex PCR. This sample has over 300,000 clones, with 89% found just once. The sequenced sample consisted of PBMCs or T cells enriched from blood (not recorded which). The receptors shown here come from a woman in her thirties or forties who had recovered from COVID-19. Both conserved end residues are part of each CDR3. Fields, in order: D gene, clone size, V gene, J gene, CDR3 protein, CDR3 DNA. A D gene is named only where the DNA matches it firmly. The size entry is marked missing in some rows and otherwise reads once, few, many or a size class.

>-|-|TRBV7-7|TRBJ2-1
CASSPRQGGNEQFF
TGTGCTAGCAGCCCGCGACAGGGAGGAAATGAGCAGTTCTTC
>TRBD2|-|TRBV7-9|TRBJ2-1
CASRPRASGDSGRYNEQFF
TGTGCCAGCAGACCTCGCGCTAGCGGGGATAGTGGACGATACAATGAGCAGTTCTTC
>-|-|TRBV3-1/TRBV3-2|TRBJ2-7
CASSQGRPPPTYEQYF
TGTGCCAGCAGCCAAGGCAGGCCTCCCCCTACCTACGAGCAGTACTTC
>TRBD1|-|TRBV3-1/TRBV3-2|TRBJ1-2
CASSIRQGNVGYTF
TGTGCCAGCAGCATTCGACAGGGGAATGTCGGCTACACCTTC
>TRBD1|-|TRBV12-3/TRBV12-4|TRBJ2-7
CASNRDRAEQYF
TGTGCCAGCAACCGAGACAGGGCCGAGCAGTACTTC
>TRBD2|-|TRBV6-6|TRBJ2-1
CASSLAGGPGSYNEQFF
TGTGCCAGCAGTCTAGCGGGAGGGCCCGGGTCCTACAATGAGCAGTTCTTC
>TRBD1|few|TRBV2|TRBJ2-1
CASRLGTAPSNEQFF
TGTGCCAGCAGGCTGGGGACAGCCCCTTCTAATGAGCAGTTCTTC
>-|once|TRBV30|TRBJ2-1
CAWSSLGEQFF
TGTGCCTGGAGTTCCCTCGGTGAGCAGTTCTTC
>-|-|TRBV29-1|TRBJ1-4
CSVEEGSLKKLFF
TGCAGCGTTGAAGAGGGGAGTTTGAAAAAACTGTTTTTT
>-|-|TRBV9|TRBJ2-2
CASSLGLSNTGELFF
TGTGCCAGCAGCTTGGGGCTATCGAACACCGGGGAGCTGTTTTTT
>TRBD1|-|TRBV4-1|TRBJ2-7
CASSPQGVSGEQYF
TGCGCCAGCAGCCCCCAGGGGGTCAGCGGCGAGCAGTACTTC
>-|-|TRBV18|TRBJ2-1
CASSPSGFGYNEQFF
TGTGCCAGCTCACCGTCCGGGTTCGGGTACAATGAGCAGTTCTTC
>-|once|TRBV28|TRBJ2-2
CASSFRSGELFF
TGTGCCAGCAGTTTCAGATCCGGGGAGCTGTTTTTT
>-|-|TRBV7-2|TRBJ1-2
CASSSTGVYGYTF
TGTGCCAGCAGCTCCACAGGTGTTTATGGCTACACCTTC
>TRBD1|-|TRBV6-6|TRBJ2-7
CASSHITFGTGSYYEQYF
TGTGCCAGCAGTCACATCACCTTCGGGACAGGAAGTTACTACGAGCAGTACTTC
>-|-|TRBV7-3|TRBJ2-1
CASSFDRVSEQFF
TGTGCCAGCAGCTTTGACAGAGTGAGTGAGCAGTTCTTC
>TRBD1|-|TRBV24-1|TRBJ2-2
CATSDPPGGANTGELFF
TGTGCCACCAGTGATCCACCAGGGGGAGCTAACACCGGGGAGCTGTTTTTT
>TRBD1|-|TRBV27|TRBJ2-7
CASSLGRGYEQYF
TGTGCCAGCAGTTTGGGCAGGGGGTACGAGCAGTACTTC
>-|-|TRBV15|TRBJ1-5
CATSRVLNQPQHF
TGTGCCACCAGCAGGGTACTGAATCAGCCCCAGCATTTT
>-|-|TRBV6-2/TRBV6-3|TRBJ2-5
CASSRLEQTQYF
TGTGCCAGCAGCCGACTAGAGCAGACCCAGTACTTC
>TRBD2|-|TRBV27|TRBJ2-3
CASSRGLAGGPVDTDTQYF
TGTGCCAGCAGCCGAGGACTAGCGGGGGGGCCGGTGGACACAGATACGCAGTATTTT
>-|-|TRBV5-1|TRBJ1-3
CASSPLVSGNTIYF
TGCGCCAGCAGCCCTCTTGTCTCTGGAAACACCATATATTTT
>-|-|TRBV25-1|TRBJ2-1
CASSEAGVSGNEQFF
TGTGCCAGCAGTGAGGCTGGAGTTTCGGGGAATGAGCAGTTCTTC
>TRBD1|-|TRBV11-3|TRBJ2-7
CASSFPSGTGVVEQYF
TGTGCCAGCAGCTTTCCCTCCGGGACAGGGGTCGTCGAGCAGTACTTC
>-|-|TRBV9|TRBJ1-3
CASSVAPRAGNTIYF
TGTGCCAGCAGCGTAGCTCCGAGGGCTGGAAACACCATATATTTT
>-|-|TRBV13|TRBJ2-1
CASSKEGVRYNEQFF
TGTGCCAGCAGCAAAGAGGGGGTAAGGTACAATGAGCAGTTCTTC
>-|-|TRBV11-3|TRBJ1-3
CASSPLGRYSGNTIYF
TGTGCCAGCAGCCCTCTTGGCAGGTACTCTGGAAACACCATATATTTT
>-|-|TRBV5-1|TRBJ2-5
CASSLEARGQETQYF
TGCGCCAGCAGCTTGGAGGCTCGCGGCCAAGAGACCCAGTACTTC
>TRBD2|-|TRBV4-1|TRBJ2-1
CASSQGDGTSGSRGQFF
TGCGCCAGCAGCCAAGGGGACGGGACTAGCGGGAGTCGCGGGCAGTTCTTC
>-|-|TRBV18|TRBJ2-3
CASSPSQGYTDTQYF
TGTGCCAGCTCACCTTCTCAGGGGTACACAGATACGCAGTATTTT
>-|-|TRBV29-1|TRBJ1-2
CSTGSPNYGYTF
TGCAGTACGGGGTCCCCAAACTATGGCTACACCTTC
>-|-|TRBV30|TRBJ2-5
CAWSVRGLGETQYF
TGTGCCTGGAGTGTACGGGGTCTTGGGGAGACCCAGTACTTC
>TRBD2|few|TRBV7-9|TRBJ2-1
CASSFPGLAGLSYNEQFF
TGTGCCAGCAGCTTTCCGGGACTAGCGGGGCTCTCCTACAATGAGCAGTTCTTC
>TRBD1|-|TRBV27|TRBJ2-7
CASSLRTGYEQYF
TGTGCCAGCAGTTTACGGACAGGGTATGAGCAGTACTTC
>-|once|TRBV5-4|TRBJ1-2
CASTSGGAYGYTF
TGTGCCAGCACCTCTGGGGGGGCCTATGGCTACACCTTC
>-|-|TRBV18|TRBJ1-2
CASSPPGDYGYTF
TGTGCCAGCTCACCACCGGGAGACTATGGCTACACCTTC
>TRBD1|-|TRBV30|TRBJ1-4
CAWSPGTGGNEKLFF
TGTGCCTGGAGTCCAGGGACAGGGGGGAATGAAAAACTGTTTTTT
>TRBD1|-|TRBV27|TRBJ1-2
CASSLVQGAHHTF
TGTGCCAGCAGTTTAGTACAGGGGGCGCATCACACCTTC
>TRBD2|-|TRBV2|TRBJ2-1
CASSEATSGRNEQFF
TGTGCCAGCAGTGAAGCAACTAGCGGGAGAAATGAGCAGTTCTTC
>TRBD2|-|TRBV19|TRBJ2-1
CASSPTLAGGFSEQFF
TGTGCCAGTAGCCCCACCTTAGCGGGAGGCTTTAGTGAGCAGTTCTTC
>TRBD1|-|TRBV28|TRBJ1-2
CASSSPRGQGQGYTF
TGTGCCAGCAGTTCTCCCCGGGGACAGGGACAAGGCTACACCTTC
>-|-|TRBV4-1|TRBJ2-1
CASSLRLWNEQFF
TGCGCCAGCAGCCTCAGGTTGTGGAATGAGCAGTTCTTC
>TRBD2|-|TRBV5-1|TRBJ2-3
CASSITSVSTDTQYF
TGCGCCAGCAGCATTACTAGCGTGAGCACAGATACGCAGTATTTT
>TRBD1|-|TRBV10-1|TRBJ1-2
CASSEGQGRGYTF
TGCGCCAGCAGTGAGGGACAGGGCAGAGGCTACACCTTC
>-|-|TRBV4-2|TRBJ2-7
CASSQPGGSSYEQYF
TGTGCCAGCAGCCAGCCCGGGGGAAGCTCCTACGAGCAGTACTTC
>TRBD1|-|TRBV24-1|TRBJ2-1
CATSDISGTGSRNEQFF
TGTGCCACCAGTGATATATCCGGGACAGGATCGCGAAATGAGCAGTTCTTC
>-|-|TRBV4-1|TRBJ2-7
CASSQPGLSYEQYF
TGCGCCAGCAGCCAACCGGGACTTAGTTACGAGCAGTACTTC
>-|-|TRBV19|TRBJ1-6
CASKERSNSYNSPLHF
TGTGCCAGTAAGGAGAGGTCCAACTCCTATAATTCACCCCTCCACTTT
>-|once|TRBV10-3|TRBJ1-2
CAITSRTDSYGYTF
TGTGCCATCACCTCAAGGACGGACTCCTATGGCTACACCTTC
>TRBD1|-|TRBV7-8|TRBJ1-3
CASSHGTGLSGNTIYF
TGTGCCAGCAGCCACGGGACAGGGCTCTCTGGAAACACCATATATTTT
>TRBD2|-|TRBV7-2|TRBJ2-1
CASSLSSSGKGEQFF
TGTGCCAGCAGCTTATCATCCAGCGGGAAGGGTGAGCAGTTCTTC
>TRBD1|-|TRBV11-3|TRBJ2-2
CASRGQEAGELFF
TGTGCCAGCAGAGGACAGGAAGCGGGGGAGCTGTTTTTT
>TRBD1|-|TRBV4-3|TRBJ1-6
CASSQESQGDSPLHF
TGCGCCAGCAGCCAAGAAAGCCAGGGGGATTCACCCCTCCACTTT
>TRBD1|-|TRBV12-5|TRBJ1-2
CASGLGQGNYGYTF
TGTGCTAGTGGTTTGGGACAGGGTAACTATGGCTACACCTTC
>TRBD2|-|TRBV10-3|TRBJ2-3
CAISTSGRITDTQYF
TGTGCCATCTCTACTAGCGGGAGGATAACAGATACGCAGTATTTT
>TRBD1|-|TRBV7-9|TRBJ2-7
CASSLGTGGPYEQYF
TGTGCCAGCAGTTTAGGGACAGGGGGTCCCTACGAGCAGTACTTC
>-|-|TRBV19|TRBJ2-7
CASSIGTAYEQYF
TGTGCCAGTAGTATAGGGACAGCCTACGAGCAGTACTTC
>-|-|TRBV7-2|TRBJ1-4
CASSFNRVGNEKLFF
TGTGCCAGCAGCTTCAACAGGGTGGGGAATGAAAAACTGTTTTTT